This TCR beta chain was identified during a study of CD8 T cells in ankylosing spondylitis. The CDR3 totals 18 residues. Germline CDR1 is SGHVS and CDR2 is FNYEAQ. V shed 4 bases, J shed 8 bases, and the junction held 14 bases outside the gene matches. One entry per CDR3 protein results from TCRdb running MiXCR on the 5' RACE reads. Counted here are 200,000 or so distinct CDR3 sequences, around 13% occurring once; the ten biggest clones make up 11%. This receptor was identified in a female donor with ankylosing spondylitis or in good health (not recorded which). Sequenced: blood, either unsorted or a sorted T cell fraction (not recorded which). The chain joins TRBV7-6 to TRBJ2-1, with TRBD2 matching over 13 bases. Here the CDR3 reads CASSSGTSGALAVDEQFF. The DNA for the CDR3 is TGTGCCAGCAGCTCCGGGACTAGCGGGGCTCTGGCTGTGGATGAGCAGTTCTTC.